These 31 T cell receptor beta chains came from one sample sequenced in a study of monozygotic twins with inflammatory bowel disease. From the 5' RACE reads, TCRdb lists one entry per CDR3 protein and no DNA. This repertoire includes some 440,000 distinct CDR3 sequences. The sample consisted of blood. Receptor source: a human donor with ulcerative colitis or Crohn's disease, or a healthy co-twin of an affected twin (not recorded which).

V gene TRBV12-3 or TRBV12-4 combines with J gene TRBJ2-2; TCRdb selects TRBD2, and the lack of DNA leaves this call unchecked. CDR3 size: 15 residues. This CDR3 reads CASRLGGVGTGELFF.

V usage is TRBV19 and J usage is TRBJ2-7; TCRdb proposes TRBD1, but this gene call is untestable without DNA. This CDR3 region has 15 residues. Germline CDR1 and CDR2: LNHDA and SQIVND (reference sequence). The CDR3 region is CASSIGGTGTYEQYF. Using reference TRBV19 and TRBJ2-7 for the parts outside the CDR3, the full variable domain is DGGITQSPKYLFRKEGQNVTLSCEQNLNHDAMYWYRQDPGQGLRLIYYSQIVNDFQKGDIAEGYSVSREKKESFPLTVTSAQKNPTAFYLCASSIGGTGTYEQYFGPGTRLTVT.

The chain is built from TRBV7-2 and TRBJ2-6. The CDR3 sequence is 14 residues long. Germline assignment: CDR1 SGHTA and CDR2 FQGNSA. This chain's CDR3 is CASSQSSGANVLTF.

The rearrangement uses TRBV14 and TRBJ1-6. This CDR3 has 13 residues. Looked up from germline, CDR1 is SGHDN and CDR2 is FVKESK. The CDR3 loop is CASSQVRYSPLHF.

The chain couples TRBV9 to TRBJ2-3; TCRdb's D call, TRBD1, is unchecked because there is no DNA. This CDR3 contains 14 residues. Germline CDR1 SGDLS, CDR2 YYNGEE. CDR3 protein: CASSVPGSPDTQYF.

This chain joins TRBV12-3 or TRBV12-4 and TRBJ2-3; lacking DNA, the TRBD2 call made by TCRdb goes unchecked. CDR3 size: 14 residues. CDR3 protein: CASRGLAFTDTQYF.

The genes are TRBV6-5 and TRBJ1-2; TCRdb's assignment of TRBD1 cannot be checked, as there is no DNA. The germline V gene has CDR1 MNHEY and CDR2 SVGAGI. The CDR3 length is 13 residues. The CDR3 reads CASSYGQRDGYTF.

The J gene is TRBJ2-2, the V gene TRBV28; TCRdb's D gene call, TRBD1, goes unchecked for lack of DNA. The germline V gene encodes CDR1 MDHEN and CDR2 SYDVKM. CDR3 length equals 14 residues. The CDR3 region is CASSLGQGFRELFF. The variable domain in full, completed from reference TRBV28 and TRBJ2-2, reads DVKVTQSSRYLVKRTGEKVFLECVQDMDHENMFWYRQDPGLGLRLIYFSYDVKMKEKGDIPEGYSVSREKKERFSLILESASTNQTSMYLCASSLGQGFRELFFGEGSRLTVL.

The rearrangement links TRBV7-9 to TRBJ2-1. Germline values: CDR1 SEHNR, CDR2 FQNEAQ (reference sequence). The CDR3 is 11 residues long. CDR3 amino acids: CASSRLSEQFF.

The rearrangement uses TRBV14 and TRBJ2-3. The CDR3 extends over 13 amino acids. From germline, CDR1 is SGHDN and CDR2 FVKESK. This chain's CDR3 is CASSQLITDTQYF.

V gene TRBV7-9 combines with J gene TRBJ2-7; no DNA is available, so the TRBD2 call from TCRdb remains unchecked. The CDR3 is 12 amino acids. The germline gives CDR1 SEHNR, CDR2 FQNEAQ (reference sequence). The CDR3 sequence is CASSTRLDEQYF.

The chain uses TRBV6-1 and TRBJ1-1; the D call of TRBD1 rests on TCRdb alone, since no DNA is present to check it. CDR1 and CDR2 (germline): MNHNS, SASEGT. CDR3 length: 14 residues. CDR3 amino acids: CASRIDGTNTEAFF.

The chain carries TRBV20-1 and TRBJ1-2. Germline loops: CDR1 DFQATT, CDR2 SNEGSKA (reference sequence). This CDR3 spans 12 amino acids. The chain's CDR3 is CSASSGIYGYTF.

The J gene is TRBJ1-2, the V gene TRBV29-1. Germline loops: CDR1 SQVTM, CDR2 ANQGSEA. The CDR3 sequence is 14 residues long. CDR3 region: CSVGGGGASYGYTF.

V and J are TRBV1 and TRBJ1-4. TRBV1 is listed as a pseudogene. The CDR3 sequence is 17 residues long. CDR3 sequence: CTSSPYAFWAINEKLFF.

The gene calls are TRBV24-1 and TRBJ1-1. There are 13 residues in the CDR3. CDR1 KGHDR and CDR2 SFDVKD come from the germline V gene. This CDR3 reads CATSDSRNTEAFF.

The chain links TRBV7-7 to TRBJ2-3. Germline V gives CDR1 SSHAT, CDR2 FNYEAQ (reference sequence). The CDR3 spans 13 residues. The CDR3 reads CASSSGSADTQYF.

The V and J genes are TRBV3-1 and TRBJ2-1; the D call from TCRdb, TRBD1, cannot be confirmed without DNA. The germline gives CDR1 LGHDT, CDR2 YNNKEL (reference sequence). The CDR3 is 16 residues long. The CDR3 spells CASSPTGRGARDEQFF.

The genes are TRBV4-1 and TRBJ1-4. Germline values: CDR1 MGHRA, CDR2 YSYEKL. This CDR3 region has 15 residues. CDR3 sequence reads: CASSQDRLSNEKLFF.

The chain has TRBV19 and TRBJ2-1; the D call of TRBD1 rests on TCRdb alone, since no DNA is present to check it. This CDR3 has 13 amino acids. From germline, CDR1 is LNHDA and CDR2 SQIVND (reference sequence). CDR3 protein: CASSHQGEFEQFF.

The chain carries TRBV7-2 and TRBJ1-1. Germline V lookup: CDR1 SGHTA, CDR2 FQGNSA. The CDR3 totals 17 residues. The CDR3 is CASSLMSAVSSNTEAFF.

This CDR3 is CASSQDNRGHNEQFF. V usage is TRBV14 and J usage is TRBJ2-1. The CDR3 consists of 15 residues. Germline V CDR1 and CDR2: SGHDN, FVKESK.

V gene TRBV20-1 combines with J gene TRBJ1-2. The CDR3 length is 15 residues. Germline values: CDR1 DFQATT, CDR2 SNEGSKA (reference sequence). CDR3: CSARSRGIGEYGYTF.

J is TRBJ2-5 and V is TRBV29-1; absent DNA, TCRdb's TRBD2 call cannot be checked. Germline-derived CDR1 and CDR2 are SQVTM and ANQGSEA. The CDR3 is 14 residues long. CDR3 sequence reads: CSVSERGGRETQYF. The complete variable domain, with remaining parts taken from reference TRBV29-1 and TRBJ2-5, reads SAVISQKPSRDICQRGTSLTIQCQVDSQVTMMFWYRQQPGQSLTLIATANQGSEATYESGFVIDKFPISRPNLTFSTLTVSNMSPEDSSIYLCSVSERGGRETQYFGPGTRLLVL.

The rearrangement joins TRBV6-1 to TRBJ1-3. This CDR3 contains 14 residues. Germline-derived CDR1 and CDR2 are MNHNS and SASEGT. CDR3 sequence reads: CAIAKREAGNTIYF.

The chain couples TRBV25-1 to TRBJ2-1; TCRdb reports TRBD2, a call that lacks DNA to check it against. CDR3 length: 15 residues. Germline loops: CDR1 MGHDK, CDR2 SYGVNS. CDR3 loop: CASSESPTSGGERVF.

The J gene is TRBJ2-5, the V gene TRBV10-3. Germline CDR1 reads ENHRY; CDR2 reads SYGVKD. This CDR3 is 13 amino acids long. CDR3 residues: CAISASGQETQYF.

The chain's CDR3 is CASSQGLAGVSYNEQFF. The chain combines TRBV4-2 with TRBJ2-1; as DNA is missing, the TRBD2 call by TCRdb cannot be tested. Germline lookup yields CDR1 LGHNA and CDR2 YNFKEQ. The CDR3 runs 17 residues.

The chain is built from TRBV4-1 and TRBJ2-7; there is no DNA to check the TCRdb D call of TRBD1. There are 13 residues in the CDR3. Per germline, CDR1 MGHRA and CDR2 YSYEKL. This chain's CDR3 is CASSPGAPYEQYF.

The chain joins TRBV28 to TRBJ1-5; the D gene TCRdb calls, TRBD1, cannot be checked with no DNA. CDR1 and CDR2 (germline): MDHEN, SYDVKM. CDR3 length equals 15 residues. The CDR3 region is CASIPKAPSNQPQHF.

This rearrangement joins TRBV14 to TRBJ2-1. Germline lookup yields CDR1 SGHDN and CDR2 FVKESK. This CDR3 comprises 19 residues. The CDR3 reads CASSQSIGQRQSSYNEQFF. Drawing the rest from reference TRBV14 and TRBJ2-1, the complete variable domain is EAGVTQFPSHSVIEKGQTVTLRCDPISGHDNLYWYRRVMGKEIKFLLHFVKESKQDESGMPNNRFLAERTGGTYSTLKVQPAELEDSGVYFCASSQSIGQRQSSYNEQFFGPGTRLTVL.